The clone carrying this T cell receptor beta chain has a single count. This record comes from a study of control samples from healthy donors and cancer patients. V shed 6 bases and J shed 7 bases, with 19 bases lying between them. The CDR3 length is 15 residues. From germline, CDR1 is SQVTM and CDR2 ANQGSEA. TCRdb's table, derived via immunoSEQ multiplex PCR, lists solely in-frame clones and lacks some. The data contain about 110,000 clones, more than 75% of them singletons. The sequencing input was PBMCs. The TCR was taken from a woman aged 55 to 70 with lung cancer. The chain is built from TRBV29-1 and TRBJ1-6, with D unclear. This chain's CDR3 is CSVMTGREGNSPLHF. CDR3 sequence (DNA): TGCAGCGTGATGACGGGGAGGGAAGGAAATTCACCCCTCCACTTT. The complete variable domain, with remaining parts taken from reference TRBV29-1 and TRBJ1-6, reads SAVISQKPSRDICQRGTSLTIQCQVDSQVTMMFWYRQQPGQSLTLIATANQGSEATYESGFVIDKFPISRPNLTFSTLTVSNMSPEDSSIYLCSVMTGREGNSPLHFGNGTRLTVT.